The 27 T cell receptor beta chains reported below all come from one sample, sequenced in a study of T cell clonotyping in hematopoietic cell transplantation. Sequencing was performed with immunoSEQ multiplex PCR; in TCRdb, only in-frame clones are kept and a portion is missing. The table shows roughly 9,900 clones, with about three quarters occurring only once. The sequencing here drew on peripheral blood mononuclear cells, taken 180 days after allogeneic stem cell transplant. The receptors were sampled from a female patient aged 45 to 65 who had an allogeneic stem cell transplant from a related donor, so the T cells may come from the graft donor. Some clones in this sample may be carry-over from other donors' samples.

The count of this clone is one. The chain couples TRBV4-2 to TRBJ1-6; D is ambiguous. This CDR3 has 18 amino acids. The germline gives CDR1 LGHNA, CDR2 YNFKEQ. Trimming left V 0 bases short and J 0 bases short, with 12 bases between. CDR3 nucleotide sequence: TGTGCCAGCAGCCAAGATTTGCCGACGAACTCCTATAATTCACCCCTCCACTTT. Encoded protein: CASSQDLPTNSYNSPLHF.

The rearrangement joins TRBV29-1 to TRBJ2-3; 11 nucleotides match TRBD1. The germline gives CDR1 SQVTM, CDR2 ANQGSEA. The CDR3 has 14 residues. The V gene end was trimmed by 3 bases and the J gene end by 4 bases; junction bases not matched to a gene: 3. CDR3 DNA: TGCAGCGTTGAGTGGGACAGGGGGTCAGATACGCAGTATTTT. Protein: CSVEWDRGSDTQYF.

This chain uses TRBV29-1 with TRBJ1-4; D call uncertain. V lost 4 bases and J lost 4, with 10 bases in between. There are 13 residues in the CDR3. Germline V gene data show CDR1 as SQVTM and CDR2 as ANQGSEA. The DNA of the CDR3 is TGCAGCGTTGTCGGCGGATTTAATGAAAAACTGTTTTTT. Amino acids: CSVVGGFNEKLFF.

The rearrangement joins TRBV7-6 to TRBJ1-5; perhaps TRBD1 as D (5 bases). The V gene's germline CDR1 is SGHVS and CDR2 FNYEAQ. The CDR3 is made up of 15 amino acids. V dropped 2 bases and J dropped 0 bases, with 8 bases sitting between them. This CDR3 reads CASSLTGSSNQPQHF. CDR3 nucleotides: TGTGCCAGCAGCTTAACAGGTTCTAGCAATCAGCCCCAGCATTTT.

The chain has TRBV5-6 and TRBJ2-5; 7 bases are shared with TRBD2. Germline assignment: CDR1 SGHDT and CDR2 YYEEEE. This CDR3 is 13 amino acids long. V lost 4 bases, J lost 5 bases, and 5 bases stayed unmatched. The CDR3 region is CASSLGGGETQYF. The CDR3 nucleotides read TGTGCCAGCAGCCTGGGGGGAGGGGAGACCCAGTACTTC.

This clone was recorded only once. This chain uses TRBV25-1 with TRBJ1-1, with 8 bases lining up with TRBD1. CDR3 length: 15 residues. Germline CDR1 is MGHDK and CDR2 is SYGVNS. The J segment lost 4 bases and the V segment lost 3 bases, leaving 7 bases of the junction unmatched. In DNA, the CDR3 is TGTGCCAGCAGTGACTCGGGACAGGTAGGCACTGAAGCTTTCTTT. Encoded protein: CASSDSGQVGTEAFF.

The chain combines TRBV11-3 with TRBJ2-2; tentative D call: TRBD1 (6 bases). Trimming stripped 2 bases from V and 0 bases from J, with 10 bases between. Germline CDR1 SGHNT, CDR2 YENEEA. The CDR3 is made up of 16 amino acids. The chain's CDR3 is CASSLFGQPNTGELFF. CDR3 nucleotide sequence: TGTGCCAGCAGCTTATTTGGACAGCCGAACACCGGGGAGCTGTTTTTT.

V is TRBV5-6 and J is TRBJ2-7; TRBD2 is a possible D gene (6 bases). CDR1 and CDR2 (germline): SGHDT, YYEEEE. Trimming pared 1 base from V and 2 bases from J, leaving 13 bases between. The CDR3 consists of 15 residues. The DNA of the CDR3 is TGTGCCAGCAGCTTGTTTGGGGGGAACCCCTACGAGCAGTACTTC. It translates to CASSLFGGNPYEQYF.

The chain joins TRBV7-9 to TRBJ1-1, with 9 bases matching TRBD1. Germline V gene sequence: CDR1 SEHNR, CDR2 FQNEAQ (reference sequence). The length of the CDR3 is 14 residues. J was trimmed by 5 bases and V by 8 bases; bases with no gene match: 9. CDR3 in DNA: TGTGCCAGCGAAACCGGGACAGGGAGGACTGAAGCTTTCTTT. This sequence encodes CASETGTGRTEAFF. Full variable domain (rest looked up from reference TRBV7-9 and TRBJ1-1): DTGVSQNPRHKITKRGQNVTFRCDPISEHNRLYWYRQTLGQGPEFLTYFQNEAQLEKSRLLSDRFSAERPKGSFSTLEIQRTEQGDSAMYLCASETGTGRTEAFFGQGTRLTVV.

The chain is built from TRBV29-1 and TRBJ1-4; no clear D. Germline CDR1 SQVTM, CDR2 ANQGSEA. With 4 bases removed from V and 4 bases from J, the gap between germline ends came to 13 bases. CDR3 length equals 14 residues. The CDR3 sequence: CSVGGPEFNEKLFF. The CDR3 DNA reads TGCAGCGTTGGAGGGCCGGAGTTTAATGAAAAACTGTTTTTT.

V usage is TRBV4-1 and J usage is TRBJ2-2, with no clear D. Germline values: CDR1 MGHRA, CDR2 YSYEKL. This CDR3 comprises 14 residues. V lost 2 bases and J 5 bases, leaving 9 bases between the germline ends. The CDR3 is CASSQKIGTGELFF. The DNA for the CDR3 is TGCGCCAGCAGCCAAAAGATTGGGACCGGGGAGCTGTTTTTT.

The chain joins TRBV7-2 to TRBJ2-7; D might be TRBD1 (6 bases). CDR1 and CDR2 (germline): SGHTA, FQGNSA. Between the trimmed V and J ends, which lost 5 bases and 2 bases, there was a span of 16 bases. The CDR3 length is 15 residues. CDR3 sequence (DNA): TGTGCCAGCAGCCTACGACAGGCCCCCACCTACGAGCAGTACTTC. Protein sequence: CASSLRQAPTYEQYF.

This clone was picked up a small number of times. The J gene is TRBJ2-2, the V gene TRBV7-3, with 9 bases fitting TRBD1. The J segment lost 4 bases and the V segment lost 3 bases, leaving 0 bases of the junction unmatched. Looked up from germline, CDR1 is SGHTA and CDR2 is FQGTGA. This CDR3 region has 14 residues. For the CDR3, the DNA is TGTGCCAGCAGCTTGACAGGGGGCACCGGGGAGCTGTTTTTT. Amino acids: CASSLTGGTGELFF.

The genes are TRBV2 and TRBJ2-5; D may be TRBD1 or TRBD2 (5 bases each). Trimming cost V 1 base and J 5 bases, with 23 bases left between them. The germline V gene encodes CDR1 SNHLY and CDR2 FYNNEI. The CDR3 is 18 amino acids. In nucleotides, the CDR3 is TGTGCCAGCAGTGAAGTCCCCCTCGGTCAGGGAGATGGGGAGACCCAGTACTTC. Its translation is CASSEVPLGQGDGETQYF.

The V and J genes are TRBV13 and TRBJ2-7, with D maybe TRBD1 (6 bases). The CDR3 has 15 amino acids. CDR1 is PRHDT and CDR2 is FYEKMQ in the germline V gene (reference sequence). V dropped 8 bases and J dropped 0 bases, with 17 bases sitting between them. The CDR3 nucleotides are TGTGCCAGCTCGAACCGGGGACACCCCTCCTACGAGCAGTACTTC. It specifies CASSNRGHPSYEQYF.

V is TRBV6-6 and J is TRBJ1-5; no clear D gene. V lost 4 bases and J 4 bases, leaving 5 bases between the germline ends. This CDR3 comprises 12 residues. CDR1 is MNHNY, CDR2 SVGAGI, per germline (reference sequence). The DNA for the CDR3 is TGTGCCAGCAGTTTTAAAAATCAGCCCCAGCATTTT. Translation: CASSFKNQPQHF.

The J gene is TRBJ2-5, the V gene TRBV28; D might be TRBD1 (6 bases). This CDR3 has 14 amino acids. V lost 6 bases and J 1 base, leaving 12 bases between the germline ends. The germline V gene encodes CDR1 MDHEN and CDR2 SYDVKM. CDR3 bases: TGTGCCAGCAGCCCTACAGGGTTCCAAGAGACCCAGTACTTC. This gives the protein CASSPTGFQETQYF.

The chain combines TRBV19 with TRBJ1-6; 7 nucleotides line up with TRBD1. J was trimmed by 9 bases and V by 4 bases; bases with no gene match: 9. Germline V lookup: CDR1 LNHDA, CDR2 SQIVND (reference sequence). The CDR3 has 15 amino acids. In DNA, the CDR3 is TGTGCCAGTAGTAGCCGACAGGGTCTGGCTTCACCCCTCCACTTT. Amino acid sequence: CASSSRQGLASPLHF.

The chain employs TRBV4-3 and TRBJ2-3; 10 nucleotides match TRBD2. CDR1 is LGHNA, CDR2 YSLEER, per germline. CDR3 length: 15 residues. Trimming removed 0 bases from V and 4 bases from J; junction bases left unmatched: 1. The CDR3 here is CASSQDSGGSDTQYF. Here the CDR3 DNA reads TGCGCCAGCAGCCAAGATAGCGGGGGGTCAGATACGCAGTATTTT.

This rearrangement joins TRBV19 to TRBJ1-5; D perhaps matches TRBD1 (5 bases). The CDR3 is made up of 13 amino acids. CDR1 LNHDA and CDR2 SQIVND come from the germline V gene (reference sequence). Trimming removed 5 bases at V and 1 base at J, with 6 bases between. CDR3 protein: CASSSGSNQPQHF. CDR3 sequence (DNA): TGTGCCAGTAGTTCAGGGAGCAATCAGCCCCAGCATTTT.

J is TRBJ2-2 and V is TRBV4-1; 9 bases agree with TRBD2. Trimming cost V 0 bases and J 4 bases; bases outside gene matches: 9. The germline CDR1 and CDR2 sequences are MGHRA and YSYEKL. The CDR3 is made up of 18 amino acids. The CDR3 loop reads CASSQDYQRGDFTGELFF. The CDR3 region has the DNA TGCGCCAGCAGCCAAGATTACCAGCGGGGGGATTTCACCGGGGAGCTGTTTTTT.

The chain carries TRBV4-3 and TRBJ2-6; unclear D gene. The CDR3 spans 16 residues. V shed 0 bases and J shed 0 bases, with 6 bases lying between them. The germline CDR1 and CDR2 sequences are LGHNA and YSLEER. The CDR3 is CASSQDVGSGANVLTF. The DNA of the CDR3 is TGCGCCAGCAGCCAAGATGTGGGCTCTGGGGCCAACGTCCTGACTTTC.

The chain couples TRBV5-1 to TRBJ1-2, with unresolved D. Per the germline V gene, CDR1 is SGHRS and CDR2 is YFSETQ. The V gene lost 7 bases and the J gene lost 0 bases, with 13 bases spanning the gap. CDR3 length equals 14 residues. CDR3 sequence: CASREEPTNYGYTF. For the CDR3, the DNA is TGCGCCAGCCGGGAGGAGCCGACTAACTATGGCTACACCTTC.

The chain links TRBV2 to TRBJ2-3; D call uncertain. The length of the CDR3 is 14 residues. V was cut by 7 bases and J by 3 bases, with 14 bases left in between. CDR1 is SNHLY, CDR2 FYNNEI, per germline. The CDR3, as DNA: TGTGCCAGCAAAAGTGCTGCGGTGACAGATACGCAGTATTTT. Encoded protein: CASKSAAVTDTQYF.

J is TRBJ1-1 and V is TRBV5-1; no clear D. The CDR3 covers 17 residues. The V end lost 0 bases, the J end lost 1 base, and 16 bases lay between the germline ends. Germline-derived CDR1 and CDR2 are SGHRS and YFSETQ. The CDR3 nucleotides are TGCGCCAGCAGCTTGGGGCAGAGCCCAAAGGGGAACACTGAAGCTTTCTTT. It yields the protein CASSLGQSPKGNTEAFF.

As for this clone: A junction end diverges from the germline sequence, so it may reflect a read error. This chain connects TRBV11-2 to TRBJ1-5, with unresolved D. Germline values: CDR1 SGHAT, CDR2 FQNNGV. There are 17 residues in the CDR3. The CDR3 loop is CASSLDHRGSRNQPQHF. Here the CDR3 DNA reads TGTGCCAGCAGCCTAGATCATCGGGGTAGTCGGAATCAGCCCCAGCATTTT. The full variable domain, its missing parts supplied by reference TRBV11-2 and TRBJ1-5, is EAGVAQSPRYKIIEKRQSVAFWCNPISGHATLYWYQQILGQGPKLLIQFQNNGVVDDSQLPKDRFSAERLKGVDSTLKIQPAKLEDSAVYLCASSLDHRGSRNQPQHFGDGTRLSIL.

The CDR3, as DNA: TGTGCCAGCAGCGTAGATCCTAATTACAATGAGCAGTTCTTC. This codes for CASSVDPNYNEQFF. This chain links TRBV9 with TRBJ2-1, with D hard to call. The V and J ends lost 0 bases and 4 bases respectively, with 8 bases between them. CDR3 length equals 14 residues. Germline values: CDR1 SGDLS, CDR2 YYNGEE. Supplemented by reference TRBV9 and TRBJ2-1, the full variable domain reads DSGVTQTPKHLITATGQRVTLRCSPRSGDLSVYWYQQSLDQGLQFLIQYYNGEERAKGNILERFSAQQFPDLHSELNLSSLELGDSALYFCASSVDPNYNEQFFGPGTRLTVL.